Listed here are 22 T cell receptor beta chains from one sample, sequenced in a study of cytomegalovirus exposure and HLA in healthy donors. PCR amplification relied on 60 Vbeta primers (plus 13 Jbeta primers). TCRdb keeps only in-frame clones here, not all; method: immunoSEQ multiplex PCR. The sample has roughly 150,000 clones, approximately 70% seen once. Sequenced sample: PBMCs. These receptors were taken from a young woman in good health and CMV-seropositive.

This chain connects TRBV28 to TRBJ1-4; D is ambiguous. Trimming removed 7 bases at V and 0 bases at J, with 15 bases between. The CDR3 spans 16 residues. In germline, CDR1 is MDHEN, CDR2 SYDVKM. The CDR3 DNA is TGTGCCAGCACCGATCCCCAAGAGGCAACTAATGAAAAACTGTTTTTT. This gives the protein CASTDPQEATNEKLFF.

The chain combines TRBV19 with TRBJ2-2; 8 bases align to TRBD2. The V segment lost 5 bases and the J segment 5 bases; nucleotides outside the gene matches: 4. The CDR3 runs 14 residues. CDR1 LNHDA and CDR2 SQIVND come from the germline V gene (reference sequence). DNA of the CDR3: TGTGCCAGTAGTGCGGGGGGCCGAACCGGGGAGCTGTTTTTT. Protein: CASSAGGRTGELFF.

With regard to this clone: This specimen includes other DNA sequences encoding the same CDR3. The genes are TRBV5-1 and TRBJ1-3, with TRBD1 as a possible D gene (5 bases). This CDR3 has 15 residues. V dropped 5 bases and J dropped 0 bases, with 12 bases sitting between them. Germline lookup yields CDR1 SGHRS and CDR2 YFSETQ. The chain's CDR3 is CASSQTGDSGNTIYF. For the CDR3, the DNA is TGCGCCAGCAGTCAAACGGGGGACTCTGGAAACACCATATATTTT.

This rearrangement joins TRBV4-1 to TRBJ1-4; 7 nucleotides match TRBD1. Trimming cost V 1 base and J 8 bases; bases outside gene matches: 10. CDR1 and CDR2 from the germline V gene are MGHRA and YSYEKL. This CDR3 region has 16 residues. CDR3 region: CASSQVRDRRNEKLFF. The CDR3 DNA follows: TGCGCCAGCAGCCAAGTTAGGGACAGAAGGAACGAAAAACTGTTTTTT.

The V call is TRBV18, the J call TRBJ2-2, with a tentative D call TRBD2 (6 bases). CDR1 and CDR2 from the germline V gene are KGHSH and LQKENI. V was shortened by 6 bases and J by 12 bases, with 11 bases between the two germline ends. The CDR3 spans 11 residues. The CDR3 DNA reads TGTGCCAGCTCTATAGCGGATAAGCTGTTTTTT. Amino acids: CASSIADKLFF. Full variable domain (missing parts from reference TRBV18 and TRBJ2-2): NAGVMQNPRHLVRRRGQEARLRCSPMKGHSHVYWYRQLPEEGLKFMVYLQKENIIDESGMPKERFSAEFPKEGPSILRIQQVVRGDSAAYFCASSIADKLFFGEGSRLTVL.

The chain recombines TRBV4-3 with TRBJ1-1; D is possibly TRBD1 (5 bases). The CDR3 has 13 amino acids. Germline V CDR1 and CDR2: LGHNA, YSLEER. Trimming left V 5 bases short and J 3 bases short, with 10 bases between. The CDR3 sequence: CASSMSGDTEAFF. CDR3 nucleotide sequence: TGCGCCAGCAGCATGTCGGGGGACACTGAAGCTTTCTTT.

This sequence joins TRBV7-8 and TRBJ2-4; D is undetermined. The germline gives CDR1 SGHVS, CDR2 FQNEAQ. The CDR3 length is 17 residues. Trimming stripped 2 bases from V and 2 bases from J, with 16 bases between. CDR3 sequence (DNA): TGTGCCAGCAGCTTAAGCCGGTTCGAGGTTTCCAAAAACATTCAGTACTTC. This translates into CASSLSRFEVSKNIQYF.

The CDR3 DNA reads as TGCGCCAGCAGCAGGACAGGGACTAGCACAGATACGCAGTATTTT. Protein sequence: CASSRTGTSTDTQYF. The chain combines TRBV5-1 with TRBJ2-3; 8 bases line up with TRBD1. In germline, CDR1 is SGHRS, CDR2 YFSETQ. The CDR3 spans 15 residues. Germline trimming cut 4 bases from V and 0 bases from J; bases unmatched to any gene: 4.

The CDR3 sequence: CASSAEAGVGNTIYF. CDR3 DNA: TGTGCCAGCAGCGCAGAAGCAGGGGTTGGAAACACCATATATTTT. The chain couples TRBV9 to TRBJ1-3, with D tentatively TRBD1 (6 bases). CDR1 SGDLS and CDR2 YYNGEE come from the germline V gene. CDR3 length equals 15 residues. The germline V and J ends were trimmed by 3 bases and 3 bases, with 13 bases remaining between them.

CDR3 amino acids: CASSHGTSGRHYEQYF. CDR3 in DNA: TGTGCCAGCAGTCATGGGACTAGCGGGAGACACTACGAGCAGTACTTC. This sequence joins TRBV28 and TRBJ2-7, with 14 bases fitting TRBD2. CDR1 and CDR2 (germline): MDHEN, SYDVKM. The CDR3 totals 16 residues. The V gene end was trimmed by 5 bases and the J gene end by 3 bases; junction bases not matched to a gene: 6.

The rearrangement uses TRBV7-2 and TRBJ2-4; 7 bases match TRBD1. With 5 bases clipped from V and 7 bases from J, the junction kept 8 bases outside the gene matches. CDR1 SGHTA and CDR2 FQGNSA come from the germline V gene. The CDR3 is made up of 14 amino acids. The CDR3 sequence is CASSPHPTGNIQYF. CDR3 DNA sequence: TGTGCCAGCAGCCCCCACCCGACAGGGAACATTCAGTACTTC.

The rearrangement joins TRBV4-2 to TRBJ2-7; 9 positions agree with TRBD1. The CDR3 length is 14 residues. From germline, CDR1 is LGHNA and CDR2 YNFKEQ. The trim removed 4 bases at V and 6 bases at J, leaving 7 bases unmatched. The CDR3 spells CASSLRDREGEQYF. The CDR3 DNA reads TGTGCCAGCAGCCTACGGGACAGGGAAGGCGAGCAGTACTTC.

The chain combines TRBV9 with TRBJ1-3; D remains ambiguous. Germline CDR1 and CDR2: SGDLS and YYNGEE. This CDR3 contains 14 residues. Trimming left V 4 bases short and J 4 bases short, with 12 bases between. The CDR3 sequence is CASSTMESGNTIYF. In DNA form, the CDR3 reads TGTGCCAGCAGCACGATGGAGTCCGGAAACACCATATATTTT.

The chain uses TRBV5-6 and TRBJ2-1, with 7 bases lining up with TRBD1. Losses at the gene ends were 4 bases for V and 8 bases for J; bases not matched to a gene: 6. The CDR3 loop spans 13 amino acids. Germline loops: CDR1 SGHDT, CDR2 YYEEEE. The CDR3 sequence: CASSRQGGYEQFF. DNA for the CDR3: TGTGCCAGCAGCCGACAGGGTGGCTATGAGCAGTTCTTC.

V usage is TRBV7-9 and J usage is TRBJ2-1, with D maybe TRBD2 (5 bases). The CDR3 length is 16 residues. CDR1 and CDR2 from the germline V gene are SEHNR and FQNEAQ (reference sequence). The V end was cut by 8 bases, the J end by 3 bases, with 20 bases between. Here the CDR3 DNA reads TGTGCCAGCTTGGGTAGCGCGAGGTTTGACTACAATGAGCAGTTCTTC. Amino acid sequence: CASLGSARFDYNEQFF.

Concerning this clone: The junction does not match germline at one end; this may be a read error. CDR3 DNA: TGTGCCAGCAGCTTAGCGGGCAGCTTTTCCAGCAATCAGCCCCGGCATTTT. It translates to CASSLAGSFSSNQPRHF. The V gene is TRBV7-8, the J gene TRBJ1-5; D gene ambiguous. Germline V gene lookup returns CDR1 SGHVS and CDR2 FQNEAQ. This CDR3 region has 17 residues.

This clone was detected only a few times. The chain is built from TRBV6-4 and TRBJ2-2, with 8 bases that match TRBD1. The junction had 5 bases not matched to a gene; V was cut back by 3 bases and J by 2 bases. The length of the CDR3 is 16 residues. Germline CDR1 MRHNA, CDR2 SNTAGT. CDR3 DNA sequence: TGTGCCAGCAGTGAGGACAGGGCTTCAAACACCGGGGAGCTGTTTTTT. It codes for CASSEDRASNTGELFF.

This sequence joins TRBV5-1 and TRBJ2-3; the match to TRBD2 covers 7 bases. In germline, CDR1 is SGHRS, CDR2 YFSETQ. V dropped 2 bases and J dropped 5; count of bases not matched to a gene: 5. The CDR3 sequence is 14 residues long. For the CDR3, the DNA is TGCGCCAGCAGCTTTGGGACGGGGGGAGATACGCAGTATTTT. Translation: CASSFGTGGDTQYF.

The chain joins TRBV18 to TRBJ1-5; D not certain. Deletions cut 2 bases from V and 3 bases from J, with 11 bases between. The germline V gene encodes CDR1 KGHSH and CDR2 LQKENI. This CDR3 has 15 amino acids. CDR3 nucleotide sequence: TGTGCCAGCTCACCAAGCGTCACACACAATCAGCCCCAGCATTTT. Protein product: CASSPSVTHNQPQHF.

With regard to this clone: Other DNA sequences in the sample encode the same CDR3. CDR3 loop: CASSLGGGANVLTF. In nucleotides, the CDR3 is TGTGCCAGCAGCCTCGGGGGAGGGGCCAACGTCCTGACTTTC. This chain uses TRBV7-3 with TRBJ2-6; D may be TRBD2 (6 bases). V lost 5 bases to trimming and J lost 4 bases, with 9 bases between them. Germline CDR1 SGHTA, CDR2 FQGTGA. CDR3 length equals 14 residues.

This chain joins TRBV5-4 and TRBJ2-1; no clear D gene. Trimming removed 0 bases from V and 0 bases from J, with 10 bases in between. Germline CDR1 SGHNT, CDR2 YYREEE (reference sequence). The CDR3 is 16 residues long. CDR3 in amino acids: CASSLDPASSYNEQFF. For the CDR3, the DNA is TGTGCCAGCAGCTTGGATCCCGCCAGCTCCTACAATGAGCAGTTCTTC.

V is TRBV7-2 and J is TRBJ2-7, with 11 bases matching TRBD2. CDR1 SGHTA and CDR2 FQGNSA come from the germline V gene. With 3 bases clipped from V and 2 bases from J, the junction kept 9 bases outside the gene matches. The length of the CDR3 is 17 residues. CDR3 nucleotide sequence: TGTGCCAGCAGCTTCCGGACTAGCGGGCCGAAGGCCTACGAGCAGTACTTC. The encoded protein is CASSFRTSGPKAYEQYF.